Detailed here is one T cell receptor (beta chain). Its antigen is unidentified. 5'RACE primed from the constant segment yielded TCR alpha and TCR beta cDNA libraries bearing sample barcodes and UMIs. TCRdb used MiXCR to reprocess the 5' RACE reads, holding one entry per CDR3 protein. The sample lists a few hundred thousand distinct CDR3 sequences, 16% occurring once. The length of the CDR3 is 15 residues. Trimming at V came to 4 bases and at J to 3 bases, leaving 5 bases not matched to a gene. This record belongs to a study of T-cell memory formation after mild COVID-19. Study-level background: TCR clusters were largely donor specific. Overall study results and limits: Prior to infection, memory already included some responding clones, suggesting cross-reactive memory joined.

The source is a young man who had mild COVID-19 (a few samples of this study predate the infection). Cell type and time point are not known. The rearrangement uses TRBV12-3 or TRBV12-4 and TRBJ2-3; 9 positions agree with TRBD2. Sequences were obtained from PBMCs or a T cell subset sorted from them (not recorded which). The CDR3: CASSSSGGRTDTQYF. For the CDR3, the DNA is TGTGCCAGCAGTTCGAGCGGGGGGCGTACAGATACGCAGTATTTT.